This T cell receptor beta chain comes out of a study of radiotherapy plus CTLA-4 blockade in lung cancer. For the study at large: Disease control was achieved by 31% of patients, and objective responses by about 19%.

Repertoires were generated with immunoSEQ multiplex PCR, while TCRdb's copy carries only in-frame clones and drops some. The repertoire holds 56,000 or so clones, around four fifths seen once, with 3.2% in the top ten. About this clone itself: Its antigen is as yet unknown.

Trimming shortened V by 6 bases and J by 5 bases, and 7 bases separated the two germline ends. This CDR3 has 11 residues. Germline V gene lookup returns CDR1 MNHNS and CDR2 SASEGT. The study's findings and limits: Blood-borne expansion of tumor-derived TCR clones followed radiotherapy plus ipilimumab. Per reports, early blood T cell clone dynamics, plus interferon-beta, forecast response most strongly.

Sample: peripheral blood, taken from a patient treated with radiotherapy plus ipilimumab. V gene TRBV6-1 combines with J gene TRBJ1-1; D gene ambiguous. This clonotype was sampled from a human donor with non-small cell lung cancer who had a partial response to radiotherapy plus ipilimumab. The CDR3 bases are TGTGCCAGCAGACACGTGACTGAAGCTTTCTTT. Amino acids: CASRHVTEAFF.